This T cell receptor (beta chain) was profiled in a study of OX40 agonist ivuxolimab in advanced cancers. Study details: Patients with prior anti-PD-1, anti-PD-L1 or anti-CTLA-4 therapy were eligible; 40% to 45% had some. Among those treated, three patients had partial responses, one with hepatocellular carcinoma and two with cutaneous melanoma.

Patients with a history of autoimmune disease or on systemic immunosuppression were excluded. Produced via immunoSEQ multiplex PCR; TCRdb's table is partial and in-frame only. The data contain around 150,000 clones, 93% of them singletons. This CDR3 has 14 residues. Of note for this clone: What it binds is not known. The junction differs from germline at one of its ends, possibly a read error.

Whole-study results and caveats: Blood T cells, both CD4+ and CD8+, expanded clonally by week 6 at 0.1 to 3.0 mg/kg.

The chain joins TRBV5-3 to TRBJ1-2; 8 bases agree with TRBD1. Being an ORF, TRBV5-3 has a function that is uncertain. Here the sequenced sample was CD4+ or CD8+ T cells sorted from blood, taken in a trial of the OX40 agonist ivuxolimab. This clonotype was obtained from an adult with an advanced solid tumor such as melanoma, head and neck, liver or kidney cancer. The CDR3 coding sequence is TGTGCCAGCAGCTTCAGACAGGGGAGCTATGGCTACACCTTC. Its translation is CASSFRQGSYGYTF.